These 2 T cell receptor beta chains originate from one sample sequenced in a study of blood T cell repertoires in COVID-19. Assay used: immunoSEQ multiplex PCR; TCRdb lists only in-frame clones, some missing. The data hold approximately 94,000 clones, with just under 85% observed a single time. The source material was peripheral blood. Receptors originate from a man aged 45-65 years with active or convalescent COVID-19.

The V and J genes are TRBV11-2 and TRBJ1-6; 7 bases match TRBD1. Germline CDR1 reads SGHAT; CDR2 reads FQNNGV. This CDR3 has 16 amino acids. Trimming at V came to 5 bases and at J to 5 bases, leaving 9 bases not matched to a gene. CDR3 in DNA: TGTGCCAGCAGCAGACAGGGAACCAGGGATAATTCACCCCTCCACTTT. The encoded protein is CASSRQGTRDNSPLHF. Using reference TRBV11-2 and TRBJ1-6 for the parts outside the CDR3, the full variable domain is EAGVAQSPRYKIIEKRQSVAFWCNPISGHATLYWYQQILGQGPKLLIQFQNNGVVDDSQLPKDRFSAERLKGVDSTLKIQPAKLEDSAVYLCASSRQGTRDNSPLHFGNGTRLTVT.

Note on this clone: One junction end does not reproduce the germline sequence, and a read error may be involved. The V gene is TRBV30, the J gene TRBJ2-1; D is unclear. Germline V gene lookup returns CDR1 GTSNPN and CDR2 SVGIG (reference sequence). The CDR3 length is 13 residues. This chain's CDR3 is CAWSPPGSYSLVF. The DNA for the CDR3 is TGTGCCTGGAGCCCACCCGGGTCGTACTCTTTGGTCTTC.